These T cell receptor beta chains were read from a single sample in a study of CD8+ T cells in alopecia areata. Assay: immunoSEQ multiplex PCR; the TCRdb copy retains only in-frame clones and omits some. The data contain some 180,000 clones, around 51% of them singletons. Source: CD8+ T cells sorted from blood, taken around week 54, from a patient treated with tofacitinib. Source of these receptors: a human donor with alopecia areata. The CDR3 runs from the conserved cysteine through the conserved F or W. Fields, in order: clone size, V gene, J gene, D gene, CDR3 DNA, CDR3 protein. The D gene is left open where the match is weak. The size of a clone is reported for some rows only, either as once, few or many, or as a class for expanded clones.

-	TRBV5-6	TRBJ1-1	-	TGTGCCAGCAGCGCAAACATTGTGGGGGGGACTGAGGCTTTCTTT	CASSANIVGGTEAFF
few	TRBV29-1	TRBJ1-2	-	TGCAGCGGGGGAACAGCTAACTATGGCTACACCTTC	CSGGTANYGYTF
-	TRBV29-1	TRBJ2-7	TRBD1	TGCAGCGTTGGGACAGGGGTGGACGAGCAGTACTTC	CSVGTGVDEQYF
-	TRBV7-3	TRBJ2-3	TRBD1	TGTGCCAGCAGCTTAACGGGACAGGGGTCAGATACGCAGTATTTT	CASSLTGQGSDTQYF
-	TRBV6-5	TRBJ2-5	TRBD2	TGTGCCAGCAGGGGCGGGGGGCCAGAGACCCAGTACTTC	CASRGGGPETQYF
-	TRBV19	TRBJ2-5	TRBD2	TGTGCCAGTAGTCCTCCACTGACTAGCGGGGGTAGGAAGACCCAGTACTTC	CASSPPLTSGGRKTQYF
-	TRBV6-5	TRBJ1-6	-	TGTGCCAGCAGTGTCGGGACGGGGACCAATTCACCCCTCCACTTT	CASSVGTGTNSPLHF
-	TRBV6-1	TRBJ2-7	TRBD1	TGTGCCAGCAGCGGGACAGTGAACTCCTACGAGCAGTACTTC	CASSGTVNSYEQYF
-	TRBV7-9	TRBJ2-3	-	TGTGCCAGCAGCTTAGACGGAAAAGCGGATACGCAGTATTTT	CASSLDGKADTQYF
once	TRBV27	TRBJ1-2	-	TGTGCCAGCAGTCCCCGAGGGTGGGCCGGCTATGGCTACACCTTC	CASSPRGWAGYGYTF
once	TRBV29-1	TRBJ1-2	-	TGCAGCGTCGCGGAGACGAACCTAGACGGCTACACCTTC	CSVAETNLDGYTF
few	TRBV27	TRBJ2-1	TRBD2	TGTGCCAGCACCGGCGGCGGGGGGTCCAATGAGCAGTTCTTC	CASTGGGGSNEQFF
-	TRBV13	TRBJ2-1	-	TGTGCCAGCAGCTTAGGAGGGTTGTACAATGAGCAGTTCTTC	CASSLGGLYNEQFF
few	TRBV2	TRBJ2-2	-	TGTGCCAGCAGCCCCGACACCGGGGAGCTGTTTTTT	CASSPDTGELFF
few	TRBV29-1	TRBJ2-3	TRBD1	TGCAGCGGCACACAGGGGGGCACAGATACGCAGTATTTT	CSGTQGGTDTQYF
-	TRBV9	TRBJ2-7	TRBD2	TGTGCCAGCAGCGTAGATCCGGGGGGGCTCGACGAGCAGTACTTC	CASSVDPGGLDEQYF
-	TRBV9	TRBJ2-3	-	TGTGCCAGCAGTCGGACTACCTCCACAGATACGCAGTATTTT	CASSRTTSTDTQYF
few	TRBV4-2	TRBJ2-6	-	TGTGCCAGCAGCCAAGACAGCTCTGGGGCCAACGTCCTGACTTTC	CASSQDSSGANVLTF
-	TRBV7-9	TRBJ1-1	-	TGTGCCAGCAGCGCACCGGGAGCCAAGGGGAACACTGAAGCTTTCTTT	CASSAPGAKGNTEAFF
few	TRBV6-5	TRBJ1-1	-	TGTGCCAGCAGTTACCCGGGGGGCACTGAAGCTTTCTTT	CASSYPGGTEAFF
-	TRBV19	TRBJ2-1	TRBD2	TGTGCCACCAGCAGCGGGGACTACAATGAGCAGTTCTTC	CATSSGDYNEQFF
few	TRBV30	TRBJ2-2	-	TGTGCCTGGAGTGGCGGGGAGCTGTTTTTT	CAWSGGELFF
-	TRBV30	TRBJ1-4	TRBD1	TGTGCCTGGAGTTTCACCGGGACAGCCTTGAATGAAAAACTGTTTTTT	CAWSFTGTALNEKLFF
-	TRBV4-2	TRBJ2-7	TRBD1	TGTGCCAGCAGCCAAGTCCGGGACAGCTCCTACGAGCAGTACTTC	CASSQVRDSSYEQYF
-	TRBV7-2	TRBJ1-2	TRBD1	TGTGCCAGCAGCCGTACAGGGGTGGTCTATGGCTACACCTTC	CASSRTGVVYGYTF
-	TRBV5-6	TRBJ2-3	-	TGTGCCAGCAGCTCAATACAGGGGAGGGCCACAGATACGCAGTATTTT	CASSSIQGRATDTQYF
few	TRBV30	TRBJ1-1	-	TGTGCCTGGGAACAGGGTCAAACTGAAGCTTTCTTT	CAWEQGQTEAFF
few	TRBV11-2	TRBJ1-2	-	TGTGCCAGCAGCTGGGACGGCGCTTATCTTGGCTACACCTTC	CASSWDGAYLGYTF
-	TRBV2	TRBJ1-1	-	TGTGCCAGCAGTGATCAAGGGGGCACTGAAGCTTTCTTT	CASSDQGGTEAFF
-	TRBV25-1	TRBJ1-2	TRBD1	TGTGCCAGCAGTCCCGCGGTTGGGACAGGGGAGGTTGGCTACACCTTC	CASSPAVGTGEVGYTF
-	TRBV11-2	TRBJ2-5	-	TGTGCCAGCAGCAACCTAGGCAGGGGACGGGAAGAGACCCAGTACTTC	CASSNLGRGREETQYF
-	TRBV5-6	TRBJ2-7	-	TGTGCCAGCACCACAGGGGGGGATTACGAGCAGTACTTC	CASTTGGDYEQYF
once	TRBV29-1	TRBJ1-1	TRBD1	TGCAGCGACCATTCCGGGACAGCGAACACTGAAGCTTTCTTT	CSDHSGTANTEAFF
few	TRBV9	TRBJ2-2	TRBD2	TGTGCCAGCAGCGCCTCGACTAGCGGGGGGAACACCGGGGAGCTGTTTTTT	CASSASTSGGNTGELFF
-	TRBV9	TRBJ2-5	-	TGTGCCAGCAACGGAATCGAGGAGACCCAGTACTTC	CASNGIEETQYF
-	TRBV5-6	TRBJ2-2	-	TGTGCCAGCAGTACAAGACAGACCGGGGAGCTGTTTTTT	CASSTRQTGELFF
-	TRBV2	TRBJ2-1	-	TGTGCCAGCAGTGAGGGAAGTGAGCAGTTCTTC	CASSEGSEQFF
-	TRBV6-6	TRBJ1-1	-	TGTGCCAGCAGTTACTCCGGACAAGCCACTGAAGCTTTCTTT	CASSYSGQATEAFF